This T cell receptor beta chain appears in the sequencing data of a study of shared clonotypes between healthy human individuals. Participating donors were healthy, HIV-negative adults free of recent acute infections or vaccinations. This CDR3 has 16 residues. Germline V gives CDR1 SGHTA, CDR2 FQGTGA. J gave up 4 bases and V 0 bases, and 7 bases lay outside the gene matches. Libraries were prepared by immunoSEQ multiplex PCR; TCRdb keeps only in-frame clonotypes and omits some of them. The sample holds roughly 380,000 clones, about 96% seen once. With respect to this clone: The antigen is unknown.

Study-level points and caveats: Incompleteness in sorted-subset sequencing, despite large depth, was shown by rarefaction. Sampling involved blood alone; tissue repertoires likely differ. Generation probability values for non-shared clonotypes were lower than those for clonotypes shared by all four donors.

The specimen sequenced was memory CD8+ T cells sorted from blood. Subset indicated: CD45RO+ cells pooled with CCR7-negative TemRA cells. V and J are TRBV7-3 and TRBJ2-7; 9 positions match TRBD1. This clonotype was obtained from a man aged 30 to 45 in good health. The CDR3 protein is CASSLTRDREGYEQYF. CDR3 coding DNA: TGTGCCAGCAGCTTAACCCGGGACAGGGAAGGATACGAGCAGTACTTC.